This TCR beta chain derives from a study of tumor-infiltrating lymphocytes in primary liver carcinoma. Study-wide background: Patients were both men and women, whose ages ran from 30 to 69 years.

From around 500 ng total RNA, TCR beta cDNA was generated with a primer in the constant region. Each TCR beta library was derived from three nested multiplex PCR rounds that employed slightly modified ARM-PCR. For around 11 cycles apiece, the opening two PCR rounds ran with TRBV1-TRBV30 forward primers and a C-beta reverse primer. One entry per CDR3 protein results from TCRdb running MiXCR on the multiplex PCR reads. The profile shows hundreds of thousands of distinct CDR3 sequences, approximately 54% of them singletons. This CDR3 comprises 15 residues. Germline V gives CDR1 SEHNR, CDR2 FQNEAQ (reference sequence). Trimming removed 5 bases at V and 0 bases at J, with 12 bases between. Germline DNA was also extracted, with blood RNA taken from unsorted whole blood.

The sequence was obtained from a woman aged 30 to 39 with primary liver carcinoma and hepatitis B virus infection. V gene TRBV7-9 combines with J gene TRBJ2-3; D possibly uses TRBD1 or TRBD2 (6 bases each). The sequenced sample consisted of peripheral blood. CDR3 loop: CASSLQGTSTDTQYF. CDR3 nucleotide sequence: TGTGCCAGCAGCCTCCAGGGGACTAGCACAGATACGCAGTATTTT.